The rows below give T cell receptor beta chains drawn from one sample of a study of cytomegalovirus exposure and HLA in healthy donors. Profiled with immunoSEQ multiplex PCR; TCRdb holds only in-frame clones, not every one. The data hold some 120,000 clones, with 79% observed a single time. Sample: PBMCs. The receptors were sampled from a man aged 25-45 years in good health and CMV-seropositive. The CDR3 runs from the conserved cysteine through the conserved F or W. Fields, in order: CDR3 protein, CDR3 DNA, D gene, V gene, clone size, CDR3 length, J gene. D genes are given only for firm matches. Part of the rows lack a size; the others show once, few, many or a class for expanded clones.

CASSLDEERAYEQYF	TGTGCCAGCAGCCTAGACGAGGAGAGGGCCTACGAGCAGTACTTC	NA	TRBV4-2	NA	15	TRBJ2-7
CASSGGTSGFNEQFF	TGTGCCAGCAGTGGGGGGACTAGCGGGTTCAATGAGCAGTTCTTC	TRBD2	TRBV6-4	NA	15	TRBJ2-1
CASSLQHVETQYF	TGCGCCAGCAGCTTACAACACGTGGAGACCCAGTACTTC	NA	TRBV5-1	NA	13	TRBJ2-5
CASRGGGFSYNEQFF	TGTGCCAGCAGGGGCGGGGGGTTTTCCTACAATGAGCAGTTCTTC	TRBD2	TRBV11-2	NA	15	TRBJ2-1
CASSFGTSVYEQYF	TGTGCCAGCAGTTTCGGGACTAGCGTCTACGAGCAGTACTTC	TRBD2	TRBV27	few	14	TRBJ2-7
CASSQDGTSGADTQYF	TGTGCCAGCAGCCAAGATGGGACTAGCGGGGCAGATACGCAGTATTTT	TRBD2	TRBV4-2	few	16	TRBJ2-3
CAGGGYRYGYTF	TGTGCCGGGGGGGGCTATCGGTATGGCTACACCTTC	NA	TRBV7-4	NA	12	TRBJ1-2
CASCRELFNSPLHF	TGCGCCAGTTGCCGGGAGCTTTTCAATTCACCCCTCCACTTT	NA	TRBV10-2	NA	14	TRBJ1-6
CASSFQGTNLNEQFF	TGCGCCAGCAGCTTCCAAGGGACAAACCTCAATGAGCAGTTCTTC	NA	TRBV5-1	NA	15	TRBJ2-1
CAWSAGRSLNTEAFF	TGTGCCTGGAGTGCGGGGAGGTCCCTTAACACTGAAGCTTTCTTT	NA	TRBV30	NA	15	TRBJ1-1
CASSPYNEQFF	TGTGCCAGCAGCCCTTACAATGAGCAGTTCTTC	NA	TRBV6-1	NA	11	TRBJ2-1
CASSGGGAQETQYF	TGTGCCAGCAGCGGGGGTGGGGCCCAAGAGACCCAGTACTTC	NA	TRBV9	NA	14	TRBJ2-5
CASSIPHRGTIYF	TGTGCCAGTAGTATACCTCACAGGGGTACCATATATTTT	TRBD1	TRBV19	NA	13	TRBJ1-3
CASSSWTGANGYTF	TGTGCCAGCAGCTCCTGGACAGGGGCCAATGGCTACACCTTC	TRBD1	TRBV7-2	NA	14	TRBJ1-2
CASSTAGTGNQPQHF	TGTGCCAGCAGCACGGCCGGGACAGGTAATCAGCCCCAGCATTTT	TRBD1	TRBV7-9	NA	15	TRBJ1-5
CASSQPGTDSYEQYF	TGTGCCAGCAGCCAACCCGGGACAGACTCCTACGAGCAGTACTTC	TRBD1	TRBV4-2	NA	15	TRBJ2-7
CASSRGTYLGTGELFF	TGTGCCAGCAGCCGAGGGACTTACCTAGGAACCGGGGAGCTGTTTTTT	NA	TRBV2	NA	16	TRBJ2-2
CASSLQGGETQYF	TGCGCCAGCAGCTTACAGGGTGGGGAGACCCAGTACTTC	NA	TRBV5-1	NA	13	TRBJ2-5
CASSQGLAAFNEQFF	TGCGCCAGCAGCCAAGGTCTAGCGGCGTTCAATGAGCAGTTCTTC	TRBD2	TRBV4-3	NA	15	TRBJ2-1
CASSKVMSSGIETQYF	TGTGCCAGCAGCAAAGTGATGTCTAGCGGGATAGAAACCCAGTACTTC	NA	TRBV21-1	NA	16	TRBJ2-5
CASSSVGYTF	TGTGCCAGCAGCTCGGTGGGCTACACCTTC	NA	TRBV7-9	NA	10	TRBJ1-2
CASSLPLAGGTEQYF	TGTGCCAGCAGCCTCCCCCTAGCGGGGGGCACGGAGCAGTACTTC	TRBD2	TRBV5-4	NA	15	TRBJ2-7
CASSFRDRHFDTQYF	TGTGCCAGCAGTTTCCGGGACAGGCATTTTGATACGCAGTATTTT	TRBD1	TRBV28	NA	15	TRBJ2-3
CASSLSGRTTYNSPLHF	TGTGCCAGCAGCCTCTCGGGGAGAACTACCTATAATTCACCCCTCCACTTT	NA	TRBV9	NA	17	TRBJ1-6
CASSLSYRGLGKLFF	TGTGCCAGCAGCTTATCGTACAGGGGTTTGGGAAAACTGTTTTTT	TRBD1	TRBV7-9	NA	15	TRBJ1-4
CASSKRTSGSADTQYF	TGCGCCAGCAGCAAACGGACTAGCGGGAGTGCAGATACGCAGTATTTT	TRBD2	TRBV4-1	NA	16	TRBJ2-3
CASSPRGMLEAFF	TGTGCCAGCAGCCCACGCGGAATGCTCGAAGCTTTCTTT	NA	TRBV9	few	13	TRBJ1-1
CASSLGGQIYEQYF	TGTGCCAGTAGTCTAGGGGGACAGATCTACGAGCAGTACTTC	TRBD1	TRBV19	NA	14	TRBJ2-7
CASSQQGLGGNTIYF	TGCGCCAGCAGCCAACAGGGGCTGGGTGGAAACACCATATATTTT	NA	TRBV4-1	NA	15	TRBJ1-3
CASSSTGGSYKQYF	TGTGCCAGCAGCTCAACGGGGGGATCCTACAAGCAGTACTTC	TRBD2	TRBV7-3	NA	14	TRBJ2-7
CASSLGRRTRTYNEQFF	TGTGCCAGCAGCTTAGGCAGGAGGACTAGGACCTACAATGAGCAGTTCTTC	TRBD2	TRBV7-8	NA	17	TRBJ2-1
CASSPQAGAGETQYF	TGTGCCAGCTCCCCTCAAGCGGGGGCAGGAGAGACCCAGTACTTC	TRBD2	TRBV18	NA	15	TRBJ2-5
CASSLSSGNQPQHF	TGTGCCAGCAGTTTATCGTCGGGCAATCAGCCCCAGCATTTT	NA	TRBV27	NA	14	TRBJ1-5
CASLSSSGERGYNEQFF	TGTGCCAGCTTATCCTCGTCAGGGGAGCGAGGCTACAATGAGCAGTTCTTC	NA	TRBV21-1	NA	17	TRBJ2-1
CASSLSAGTGVSDTQYF	TGTGCCAGCAGTTTATCGGCCGGGACAGGGGTTTCCGATACGCAGTATTTT	TRBD1	TRBV27	NA	17	TRBJ2-3
CSVPRGYYGYTF	TGCAGCGTACCCAGGGGGTACTATGGCTACACCTTC	TRBD1	TRBV29-1	NA	12	TRBJ1-2
CASSLCRDTPSCEQYF	TGTGCCAGCAGCCTATGCCGGGACACCCCTTCTTGCGAGCAGTACTTC	NA	TRBV9	NA	16	TRBJ2-7
CASSPPIGTSGSRTGELFF	TGTGCCAGCAGTCCACCGATCGGGACTAGCGGGAGCAGGACCGGGGAGCTGTTTTTT	TRBD2	TRBV27	NA	19	TRBJ2-2
CASSKGLGETQYF	TGTGCCAGCAGCAAGGGACTTGGCGAGACCCAGTACTTC	NA	TRBV11-3	NA	13	TRBJ2-5
CASSVSLAGGNNEQFF	TGTGCCAGCAGCGTATCACTAGCGGGGGGCAACAATGAGCAGTTCTTC	TRBD2	TRBV9	NA	16	TRBJ2-1
CASSQDLTSGIDEQFF	TGCGCCAGCAGCCAAGATTTAACTAGCGGGATCGATGAGCAGTTCTTC	TRBD2	TRBV4-3	NA	16	TRBJ2-1
CASSQVGLGGNEQFF	TGTGCCAGCAGCCAAGTTGGCCTTGGGGGGAATGAGCAGTTCTTC	NA	TRBV4-2	NA	15	TRBJ2-1
CASSYVRGSVYEQYF	TGTGCCAGCAGTTATGTTAGGGGCAGCGTCTACGAGCAGTACTTC	NA	TRBV6-6	NA	15	TRBJ2-7
CSVEEGREKLFF	TGCAGCGTTGAAGAGGGGAGGGAAAAACTGTTTTTT	NA	TRBV29-1	NA	12	TRBJ1-4
CAISGRDQETQYF	TGTGCCATCAGTGGGAGGGACCAAGAGACCCAGTACTTC	NA	TRBV10-3	few	13	TRBJ2-5
CASSGGGGSGYTF	TGTGCCAGCTCTGGCGGCGGGGGCTCGGGCTACACCTTC	NA	TRBV9	NA	13	TRBJ1-2
CASSEGQGAYEQYF	TGTGCCAGCAGTGAGGGACAGGGGGCCTACGAGCAGTACTTC	TRBD1	TRBV2	NA	14	TRBJ2-7
CASSGTENQPQHF	TGTGCCAGCAGTGGGACAGAGAATCAGCCCCAGCATTTT	NA	TRBV2	few	13	TRBJ1-5
CASSLWSRVSTNEKLFF	TGTGCCAGCAGTTTATGGTCCAGGGTATCAACTAATGAAAAACTGTTTTTT	NA	TRBV28	NA	17	TRBJ1-4
CASSLGRGYQPQHF	TGTGCCAGCAGTTTAGGCAGGGGGTATCAGCCCCAGCATTTT	TRBD1	TRBV6-5	NA	14	TRBJ1-5
CASSFGKRGGTDTQYF	TGTGCCAGCAGCTTCGGCAAGCGGGGGGGCACAGATACGCAGTATTTT	TRBD2	TRBV11-2	NA	16	TRBJ2-3
CAISESRTSSAEQFF	TGTGCCATCAGTGAGTCCCGGACTAGCTCCGCTGAGCAGTTCTTC	TRBD2	TRBV10-3	NA	15	TRBJ2-1
CASSLEGGRNQPQHF	TGTGCCAGCAGCTTAGAGGGGGGGCGGAATCAGCCCCAGCATTTT	NA	TRBV7-9	NA	15	TRBJ1-5